This TCR beta chain was captured by sequencing in a study of CD8 T cells in Susac syndrome. cDNA came from about 0.51 to 1 ug RNA primed by random hexamers. Amplification of TCR beta CDR3 by immunoSEQ multiplex PCR spanned 54 Vbeta and 13 Jbeta. TCRdb reanalysed the immunoSEQ multiplex PCR reads using MiXCR and keeps one entry per CDR3 protein. The top ten clones hold approximately 0.12% of a sample with about 280,000 distinct CDR3 sequences, more than 75% of them seen once. TEMRA cells were enriched by FACS, and CD4+ and CD8+ T cells were negatively isolated. V dropped 3 bases and J dropped 7 bases, with 14 bases sitting between them. There are 14 residues in the CDR3. Germline assignment: CDR1 SGHDT and CDR2 YYEEEE.

The sample was CD8+ T cells from PBMCs. This sequence originates from a human donor with multiple sclerosis. The chain recombines TRBV5-6 with TRBJ2-1; D unclear. The CDR3 region has the DNA TGTGCCAGCAGCTCCGCCCCTGGGGATAATGAGCAGTTCTTC. Its translation is CASSSAPGDNEQFF.